The 18 T cell receptor beta chains listed next were all sequenced from one sample in a study of Tregs in tolerant kidney transplant recipients. Clones were sequenced by immunoSEQ multiplex PCR, and TCRdb holds only the in-frame ones, with some missing. The profile covers some 64,000 clones, with 98% appearing a single time and 0.34% taken by the ten largest. The sequencing here drew on Tregs from blood, taken before the transplant. The source of these receptors is a human donor who received a combined kidney and bone marrow transplant.

This chain links TRBV5-1 with TRBJ1-2; TRBD1 is a possible D gene (5 bases). Germline V CDR1 and CDR2: SGHRS, YFSETQ. Deletions cut 1 base from V and 5 bases from J, with 15 bases between. CDR3 length equals 15 residues. The DNA for the CDR3 is TGCGCCAGCAGCTTGTTATCAGGGATAGGGTATGGCTACACCTTC. Translation gives CASSLLSGIGYGYTF.

The genes are TRBV5-4 and TRBJ2-2, with 12 bases lining up with TRBD2. Per germline, CDR1 SGHNT and CDR2 YYREEE (reference sequence). The length of the CDR3 is 17 residues. V dropped 5 bases and J dropped 4; count of bases not matched to a gene: 9. Here the CDR3 reads CASRPTSGRVGTGELFF. The CDR3 DNA reads as TGTGCCAGCAGACCGACTAGCGGGAGAGTTGGCACCGGGGAGCTGTTTTTT. The full variable domain, rest sourced from reference TRBV5-4 and TRBJ2-2, is ETGVTQSPTHLIKTRGQQVTLRCSSQSGHNTVSWYQQALGQGPQFIFQYYREEENGRGNFPPRFSGLQFPNYSSELNVNALELDDSALYLCASRPTSGRVGTGELFFGEGSRLTVL.

The chain links TRBV6-6 to TRBJ1-1; D gene uncertain. CDR1 is MNHNY, CDR2 SVGAGI, per germline (reference sequence). V lost 6 bases and J lost 5, with 16 bases in between. The CDR3 length is 14 residues. This CDR3 reads CASRGFTRRTEAFF. The DNA for the CDR3 is TGTGCCAGCAGGGGTTTTACTCGGCGGACTGAAGCTTTCTTT.

The chain recombines TRBV19 with TRBJ2-5; D remains ambiguous. The CDR3 length is 11 residues. Per the germline V gene, CDR1 is LNHDA and CDR2 is SQIVND (reference sequence). Trimming shortened V by 5 bases and J by 4 bases, and 5 bases separated the two germline ends. CDR3: CASSSRETQYF. The CDR3 DNA follows: TGTGCCAGTAGTTCCCGAGAGACCCAGTACTTC.

The chain combines TRBV2 with TRBJ2-2; 7 bases are a match to TRBD1. Germline values: CDR1 SNHLY, CDR2 FYNNEI. The CDR3 has 14 amino acids. V was pared by 6 bases and J by 4 bases, with 5 bases of the junction left unmatched. CDR3 sequence reads: CASRGQVVTGELFF. The CDR3, as DNA: TGTGCCAGCAGAGGACAGGTTGTCACCGGGGAGCTGTTTTTT.

DNA of the CDR3: TGTGCCAGCAGCTCCCGGACAGGCTCTAACTATGGCTACACCTTC. Amino acids: CASSSRTGSNYGYTF. This rearrangement joins TRBV9 to TRBJ1-2; 7 bases line up with TRBD1. Germline-derived CDR1 and CDR2 are SGDLS and YYNGEE. CDR3 length equals 15 residues. V was clipped by 4 bases and J by 0 bases; unmatched bases: 6.

The chain carries TRBV7-2 and TRBJ1-4; D is unresolved. Germline CDR1 and CDR2: SGHTA and FQGNSA. V was clipped by 5 bases and J by 8 bases, with 15 bases between them. This CDR3 comprises 14 residues. The CDR3 here is CASSLRGGGEKLFF. CDR3 sequence (DNA): TGTGCCAGCAGCCTCCGCGGTGGCGGCGAAAAACTGTTTTTT.

V gene TRBV19 combines with J gene TRBJ1-2; perhaps TRBD1 as D (5 bases). This CDR3 contains 13 residues. V was shortened by 5 bases and J by 4 bases, with 11 bases between the two germline ends. CDR1 is LNHDA, CDR2 SQIVND, per germline (reference sequence). CDR3 region: CASSRRGFYGYTF. The CDR3 DNA is TGTGCCAGTAGTCGGAGGGGATTCTATGGCTACACCTTC. The entire variable domain, with the rest obtained from reference TRBV19 and TRBJ1-2, is as follows: DGGITQSPKYLFRKEGQNVTLSCEQNLNHDAMYWYRQDPGQGLRLIYYSQIVNDFQKGDIAEGYSVSREKKESFPLTVTSAQKNPTAFYLCASSRRGFYGYTFGSGTRLTVV.

The J gene is TRBJ2-2, the V gene TRBV7-6; 8 bases fit TRBD1. Germline CDR1 reads SGHVS; CDR2 reads FNYEAQ. The CDR3 has 15 residues. V was clipped by 1 base and J by 9 bases; unmatched bases: 7. The CDR3: CASSLGGQGGRELFF. Here the CDR3 DNA reads TGTGCCAGCAGCTTAGGCGGACAGGGCGGCCGGGAGCTGTTTTTT.

The rearrangement uses TRBV4-3 and TRBJ2-2; possibly TRBD1 for D (5 bases). The CDR3 contains 17 residues. V was clipped by 1 base and J by 1 base, with 13 bases between them. CDR1 LGHNA and CDR2 YSLEER come from the germline V gene. CDR3 protein: CASSQVRASRNTGELFF. Written as DNA, the CDR3 is TGCGCCAGCAGCCAAGTCAGGGCCAGCAGGAACACCGGGGAGCTGTTTTTT.

The chain is built from TRBV19 and TRBJ1-3; 8 bases line up with TRBD1. Trimming took 4 bases from V and 3 from J; bases not matched to a gene: 5. Looked up from germline, CDR1 is LNHDA and CDR2 is SQIVND (reference sequence). This CDR3 is built from 15 residues. The CDR3 sequence: CASSTRTGYGNTIYF. The CDR3 nucleotides are TGTGCCAGTAGTACGAGGACAGGGTATGGAAACACCATATATTTT. The full variable domain, completed using reference TRBV19 and TRBJ1-3, is DGGITQSPKYLFRKEGQNVTLSCEQNLNHDAMYWYRQDPGQGLRLIYYSQIVNDFQKGDIAEGYSVSREKKESFPLTVTSAQKNPTAFYLCASSTRTGYGNTIYFGEGSWLTVV.

CDR3 DNA: TGTGCCAGCAAACGGACAGGGTCCTCCTACGAGCAGTACTTC. It is translated as CASKRTGSSYEQYF. J is TRBJ2-7 and V is TRBV28, with 8 bases lining up with TRBD1. V shed 7 bases, J shed 0 bases, and the junction held 5 bases outside the gene matches. This CDR3 has 14 amino acids. The germline CDR1 and CDR2 sequences are MDHEN and SYDVKM.

The CDR3 spells CASSPGLAGGQETQYF. Here the CDR3 DNA reads TGTGCCAGCAGCCCGGGACTAGCGGGGGGCCAAGAGACCCAGTACTTC. The chain links TRBV5-4 to TRBJ2-5, with 15 bases that match TRBD2. J was trimmed by 1 base and V by 4 bases; bases with no gene match: 2. There are 16 residues in the CDR3. Germline values: CDR1 SGHNT, CDR2 YYREEE (reference sequence).

CDR3 protein: CASSLSYLWQGSAFF. The CDR3 DNA reads TGCGCCAGCAGCTTGAGTTATTTGTGGCAGGGATCGGCTTTCTTT. V usage is TRBV5-1 and J usage is TRBJ1-1; D may be TRBD1 (5 bases). Germline CDR1 reads SGHRS; CDR2 reads YFSETQ. This CDR3 is 15 amino acids long. V shed 1 base and J shed 11 bases, with 21 bases lying between them.

The chain uses TRBV5-1 and TRBJ2-7; D possibly corresponds to TRBD1 (5 bases). The germline V and J ends were trimmed by 1 base and 4 bases, with 12 bases remaining between them. The CDR3 covers 14 residues. Germline loops: CDR1 SGHRS, CDR2 YFSETQ. CDR3 sequence: CASSLIDRPYEQYF. The CDR3 coding sequence is TGCGCCAGCAGCTTGATTGACAGACCATACGAGCAGTACTTC.

The gene calls are TRBV10-2 and TRBJ1-2, with TRBD1 matching 10 bases. Germline trimming cut 6 bases from V and 3 bases from J; bases unmatched to any gene: 10. CDR1 and CDR2 from the germline V gene are WSHSY and SAAADI. The CDR3 extends over 16 amino acids. DNA for the CDR3: TGCGCCAGCAGCTGGGACAGGGGTGGCTTTGACTATGGCTACACCTTC. It yields the protein CASSWDRGGFDYGYTF.

The V and J genes are TRBV11-2 and TRBJ1-3, with unresolved D. V dropped 4 bases and J dropped 4 bases, with 11 bases sitting between them. Germline lookup yields CDR1 SGHAT and CDR2 FQNNGV. The CDR3 extends over 14 amino acids. The CDR3 sequence: CASSWQKTGNTIYF. The CDR3 coding sequence is TGTGCCAGCAGCTGGCAAAAAACAGGAAACACCATATATTTT.

V and J are TRBV18 and TRBJ2-7; tentative D call: TRBD2 (7 bases). The germline V gene has CDR1 KGHSH and CDR2 LQKENI. Trimming took off 2 bases at V and 5 bases at J, with 16 bases between the two ends. This CDR3 is 15 amino acids long. CDR3 sequence: CASSPNWGGGDEQYF. The CDR3 DNA reads TGTGCCAGCTCACCAAATTGGGGGGGCGGCGACGAGCAGTACTTC.